One sample yielded the 29 T cell receptor beta chains listed below, sequenced in a study of blood T cell repertoires in COVID-19. Profiled with immunoSEQ multiplex PCR; TCRdb holds only in-frame clones, not every one. Among some 340,000 clones, roughly four fifths were seen once, and the ten largest hold around 5%. What was sequenced was PBMCs or T cells enriched from blood (not recorded which). These receptors all stem from a woman aged 50 to 65 who had recovered from COVID-19.

CDR3 residues: CASSLGYNNSPLHF. The DNA of the CDR3 is TGTGCCAGCAGCTTGGGGTACAATAATTCACCCCTCCACTTT. The J gene is TRBJ1-6, the V gene TRBV5-4; D is unresolved. The CDR3 extends over 14 amino acids. The germline CDR1 and CDR2 sequences are SGHNT and YYREEE (reference sequence). Trimming removed 0 bases from V and 5 bases from J, with 6 bases in between.

This clone was detected only once. The chain uses TRBV30 and TRBJ1-1, with 7 bases lining up with TRBD1. This CDR3 has 14 residues. Germline CDR1 is GTSNPN and CDR2 is SVGIG (reference sequence). The junction had 6 bases not matched to a gene; V was cut back by 0 bases and J by 5 bases. Here the CDR3 DNA reads TGTGCCTGGAGTGTAAGGGGGCTGGGAACTGAAGCTTTCTTT. Translation: CAWSVRGLGTEAFF.

V and J are TRBV6-5 and TRBJ1-1; a weak D match, TRBD1 (5 bases). The CDR3 extends over 14 amino acids. Trimming removed 5 bases from V and 2 bases from J, with 12 bases in between. Germline-derived CDR1 and CDR2 are MNHEY and SVGAGI. The CDR3 bases are TGTGCCAGCAGTCCTATAAGGGGTAACACTGAAGCTTTCTTT. Protein: CASSPIRGNTEAFF.

This chain links TRBV12-3 or TRBV12-4 with TRBJ2-3; possibly TRBD2 for D (5 bases). The length of the CDR3 is 13 residues. Trimming took 6 bases from V and 1 from J, leaving 8 bases between them. CDR3 bases: TGTGCCAGCAGACCCGGGGGCACAGATACGCAGTATTTT. Translated, it gives CASRPGGTDTQYF.

This clone was counted only a few times. The rearrangement uses TRBV5-1 and TRBJ1-4; 10 bases agree with TRBD1. Germline lookup yields CDR1 SGHRS and CDR2 YFSETQ. The CDR3 runs to 17 residues. J was trimmed by 7 bases and V by 3 bases; bases with no gene match: 12. CDR3 amino acids: CASSSTGGQQLGEKLFF. The CDR3 nucleotides read TGCGCCAGCAGCTCGACAGGGGGCCAGCAGTTGGGTGAAAAACTGTTTTTT.

The V and J genes are TRBV4-2 and TRBJ1-2; D is unresolved. Deletions cut 0 bases from V and 6 bases from J, with 14 bases between. Germline V CDR1 and CDR2: LGHNA, YNFKEQ. The CDR3 consists of 15 residues. The CDR3 loop reads CASSQDRAFSDGYTF. The DNA of the CDR3 is TGTGCCAGCAGCCAAGATAGGGCGTTTAGCGATGGCTACACCTTC.

This clone has more than one count but fewer than ten. This chain connects TRBV7-9 to TRBJ1-4; tentatively, D is TRBD1 (5 bases). The ends were cut back, 7 bases at V and 5 bases at J, with 17 bases in the middle. The germline V gene has CDR1 SEHNR and CDR2 FQNEAQ (reference sequence). This CDR3 has 15 amino acids. CDR3 loop: CASTLSTATNEKLFF. The CDR3 DNA sequence: TGTGCCAGCACTCTTTCGACAGCGACAAATGAAAAACTGTTTTTT.

The chain is built from TRBV18 and TRBJ1-3, with TRBD1 matching 8 bases. CDR3 length equals 17 residues. Per the germline V gene, CDR1 is KGHSH and CDR2 is LQKENI. V trimming: 2 bases; J trimming: 3 bases; junction bases outside the gene matches: 9. CDR3 loop: CASSPKTGAGFGNTIYF. The CDR3 coding sequence is TGTGCCAGCTCACCAAAGACAGGGGCCGGTTTTGGAAACACCATATATTTT.

The chain has TRBV7-8 and TRBJ2-1, with TRBD2 matching 7 bases. CDR3 length: 17 residues. Germline V gives CDR1 SGHVS, CDR2 FQNEAQ. The junction had 7 bases not matched to a gene; V was cut back by 0 bases and J by 2 bases. In nucleotides, the CDR3 is TGTGCCAGCAGCTTAGCGCTTGCGGGGGACCCCTACAATGAGCAGTTCTTC. It specifies CASSLALAGDPYNEQFF. Together with reference TRBV7-8 and TRBJ2-1, the CDR3 gives the full variable domain: GAGVSQSPRYKVAKRGQDVALRCDPISGHVSLFWYQQALGQGPEFLTYFQNEAQLDKSGLPSDRFFAERPEGSVSTLKIQRTQQEDSAVYLCASSLALAGDPYNEQFFGPGTRLTVL.

This clone was seen a handful of times. This chain links TRBV7-9 with TRBJ2-1; D is perhaps TRBD2 (7 bases). The CDR3 runs to 18 residues. V was shortened by 5 bases and J by 0 bases, with 20 bases between the two germline ends. Germline-derived CDR1 and CDR2 are SEHNR and FQNEAQ (reference sequence). Written as DNA, the CDR3 is TGTGCCAGCAGCAACCCTGGGGGGCTAGCGGACTCCTACAATGAGCAGTTCTTC. Protein product: CASSNPGGLADSYNEQFF.

The gene calls are TRBV18 and TRBJ2-7; TRBD2 is a possible D gene (5 bases). The CDR3 extends over 13 amino acids. Germline CDR1 and CDR2: KGHSH and LQKENI. V lost 3 bases and J 3 bases, leaving 9 bases between the germline ends. The CDR3 region has the DNA TGTGCCAGCTCACCGCTTGGACTCTACGAGCAGTACTTC. Translation: CASSPLGLYEQYF.

The table lists this clone with a few counts. The CDR3 spells CASGPPRDTQYF. As DNA, the CDR3 is TGTGCTAGTGGTCCCCCTAGAGATACGCAGTATTTT. The chain combines TRBV12-5 with TRBJ2-3, with unresolved D. Germline CDR1 reads LGHNT; CDR2 reads FRNRAP. V was shortened by 5 bases and J by 5 bases, with 8 bases between the two germline ends. The CDR3 length is 12 residues.

This clone was seen only a few times. Other nucleotide sequences from this sample produce the same CDR3. The chain carries TRBV7-2 and TRBJ1-2; D uncertain. Germline assignment: CDR1 SGHTA and CDR2 FQGNSA. The CDR3 covers 15 residues. V lost 1 base, J lost 3 bases, and 12 bases lay in between. CDR3 DNA: TGTGCCAGCAGCTTAGGTGGGGAGGTGGACTATGGCTACACCTTC. Amino acids: CASSLGGEVDYGYTF.

This chain uses TRBV2 with TRBJ2-5, with D uncertain. Germline assignment: CDR1 SNHLY and CDR2 FYNNEI. The CDR3 length is 13 residues. Trimming took 3 bases from V and 5 from J, leaving 10 bases between them. The CDR3 coding sequence is TGTGCCAGCAGTGACAGCTTACAGGAGACCCAGTACTTC. It is translated as CASSDSLQETQYF.

The chain carries TRBV7-9 and TRBJ2-2; D gene ambiguous. The CDR3 covers 13 residues. Germline-derived CDR1 and CDR2 are SEHNR and FQNEAQ (reference sequence). The V end was cut by 5 bases, the J end by 2 bases, with 6 bases between. The CDR3 protein is CASSPVNTGELFF. The DNA for the CDR3 is TGTGCCAGCAGCCCAGTTAACACCGGGGAGCTGTTTTTT.

The J gene is TRBJ1-2, the V gene TRBV30, with 10 positions matching TRBD1. CDR3 size: 17 residues. The V gene's germline CDR1 is GTSNPN and CDR2 SVGIG (reference sequence). The J segment lost 0 bases and the V segment lost 4 bases, leaving 11 bases of the junction unmatched. Here the CDR3 reads CAWMVWDRGRANYGYTF. The DNA of the CDR3 is TGTGCCTGGATGGTATGGGACAGGGGTAGAGCTAACTATGGCTACACCTTC. Looking up the rest from reference TRBV30 and TRBJ1-2 gives the full variable domain: SQTIHQWPATLVQPVGSPLSLECTVEGTSNPNLYWYRQAAGRGLQLLFYSVGIGQISSEVPQNLSASRPQDRQFILSSKKLLLSDSGFYLCAWMVWDRGRANYGYTFGSGTRLTVV.

The V call is TRBV7-3, the J call TRBJ1-5, with TRBD1 identical over 7 bases. V shed 5 bases and J 2 bases; nucleotides not matched to a gene: 24. This CDR3 spans 21 amino acids. CDR1 is SGHTA, CDR2 FQGTGA, per germline. DNA for the CDR3: TGTGCCAGCAGCCCAGCCGCGACGCAGGGTATGATCAGGGGGTGCAATCAGCCCCAGCATTTT. Residues: CASSPAATQGMIRGCNQPQHF.

The count of this clone is one. The chain uses TRBV5-1 and TRBJ1-1; a possible D gene is TRBD1 (5 bases). The CDR3 has 14 amino acids. Germline CDR1 is SGHRS and CDR2 is YFSETQ. V lost 7 bases and J 5 bases, leaving 18 bases between the germline ends. The chain's CDR3 is CASGPVGGRTEAFF. CDR3 in DNA: TGCGCCAGCGGGCCCGTGGGGGGACGAACTGAAGCTTTCTTT.

The chain combines TRBV5-1 with TRBJ1-5; D is unresolved. Germline V gene sequence: CDR1 SGHRS, CDR2 YFSETQ. There are 13 residues in the CDR3. Between the trimmed V and J ends, which lost 0 bases and 4 bases, there was a span of 5 bases. The CDR3 sequence is CASSLAGNQPQHF. As DNA, the CDR3 is TGCGCCAGCAGCTTGGCCGGGAATCAGCCCCAGCATTTT.

This chain uses TRBV5-6 with TRBJ2-2; a possible D gene is TRBD2 (7 bases). In germline, CDR1 is SGHDT, CDR2 YYEEEE. V shed 1 base and J shed 7 bases, with 11 bases lying between them. This CDR3 is built from 14 residues. This CDR3 is CASSLMGGHGELFF. As DNA, the CDR3 is TGTGCCAGCAGCTTGATGGGGGGGCACGGGGAGCTGTTTTTT.

As DNA, the CDR3 is TGTGCCAGCAGCCGACAGGCTTATAATTCACCCCTCCACTTT. It translates to CASSRQAYNSPLHF. The chain links TRBV14 to TRBJ1-6; D possibly corresponds to TRBD1 (6 bases). Trimming stripped 4 bases from V and 4 bases from J, with 8 bases between. Germline CDR1 SGHDN, CDR2 FVKESK. The CDR3 has 14 amino acids.

The genes are TRBV6-5 and TRBJ1-4, with 9 bases aligning to TRBD1. CDR1 MNHEY and CDR2 SVGAGI come from the germline V gene. The V segment lost 6 bases and the J segment 8 bases; nucleotides outside the gene matches: 7. The CDR3 contains 14 residues. CDR3 nucleotide sequence: TGTGCCAGCAGGGACCGGGACAGGGAGGAAAAACTGTTTTTT. This sequence encodes CASRDRDREEKLFF.

The chain recombines TRBV3-1 (or the pseudogene TRBV3-2) with TRBJ1-6; unclear D gene. This CDR3 comprises 14 residues. The ends were cut back, 3 bases at V and 7 bases at J, with 10 bases in the middle. Per the germline V gene, CDR1 is LGHDT and CDR2 is YNNKEL (reference sequence). The chain's CDR3 is CASSHYEGNSPLHF. CDR3 nucleotides: TGTGCCAGCAGCCACTATGAGGGAAATTCACCCCTCCACTTT.

V gene TRBV19 combines with J gene TRBJ1-6; 9 nucleotides line up with TRBD1. The germline CDR1 and CDR2 sequences are LNHDA and SQIVND (reference sequence). The ends lost 5 bases at V and 10 bases at J; junction bases unmatched: 6. The CDR3 is made up of 14 amino acids. The CDR3 bases are TGTGCCAGTAGTCCGGGACAGGGCTCATCACCCCTCCACTTT. This codes for CASSPGQGSSPLHF.

This rearrangement joins TRBV6-1 to TRBJ2-2; 10 positions match TRBD1. Germline V gives CDR1 MNHNS, CDR2 SASEGT. After removal of 4 bases from V and 3 bases from J, the junction contained 5 bases not matched to a gene. This CDR3 is 16 amino acids long. The CDR3 bases are TGTGCCAGCAGTGCCGTCGGACAGGGGGACACCGGGGAGCTGTTTTTT. Its translation is CASSAVGQGDTGELFF.

This chain connects TRBV11-3 to TRBJ1-2, with a weak D call TRBD1 (6 bases). CDR3 length: 13 residues. Trimming took off 11 bases at V and 4 bases at J, with 17 bases between the two ends. Per germline, CDR1 SGHNT and CDR2 YENEEA. CDR3 DNA sequence: TGTGCCCGCCCTGGGGGCCTGCGCTATGGCTACACCTTC. Amino acids: CARPGGLRYGYTF.

This clone was seen a few times. The V gene is TRBV24-1, the J gene TRBJ1-4; a possible D gene is TRBD1 (5 bases). Germline V gives CDR1 KGHDR, CDR2 SFDVKD. Trimming shortened V by 5 bases and J by 10 bases, and 16 bases separated the two germline ends. The CDR3 has 14 amino acids. CDR3 DNA: TGTGCCACCAGTGCCGACAGCTCGCGCTTAAAACTGTTTTTT. Amino acids: CATSADSSRLKLFF.

The chain uses TRBV11-2 and TRBJ2-5; TRBD2 matches at 7 bases. Per germline, CDR1 SGHAT and CDR2 FQNNGV. The CDR3 spans 16 residues. The V gene end was trimmed by 3 bases and the J gene end by 1 base; junction bases not matched to a gene: 8. DNA for the CDR3: TGTGCCAGCAGCTTCCAAGCGGGGCCGGTCCAAGAGACCCAGTACTTC. Translated, it gives CASSFQAGPVQETQYF.

This sequence joins TRBV7-8 and TRBJ1-2; tentatively, D is TRBD1 (5 bases). CDR3 length equals 17 residues. V lost 0 bases and J lost 8, with 22 bases in between. In germline, CDR1 is SGHVS, CDR2 FQNEAQ. The DNA of the CDR3 is TGTGCCAGCAGCTTAGCCGCCATGGGGGACTCAACGGGGGGCTACACCTTC. This sequence encodes CASSLAAMGDSTGGYTF.